What follows describes a single TCR beta chain. A read error may produce the germline difference seen at one junction end. Seattle-derived patients entered the study during active infection and were followed longitudinally. This sample was included in a study of blood T cell repertoires in COVID-19. Overall study: COVID-19 samples collected from the United States, Italy and Spain covered acute and convalescent phases.

As handled by the study authors: By means of reference gene primer amplification, nucleated cell counts were estimated. Libraries were prepared by immunoSEQ multiplex PCR; TCRdb keeps only in-frame clonotypes and omits some of them. V and J calls and clone size follow that table, whereas D and trimming were derived from the DNA. The sample lists 140,000 or so clones, about 88% occurring once. This clonotype was sampled from a human donor with COVID-19, enrolled during active disease. The donor label of this sample is uncertain. Sequencing was done on a sample of peripheral blood.

CDR3 DNA: TGTGCCAGCAGTGAAGCTGGCCGGGTCGCCTTT. Translated, it gives CASSEAGRVAF. The chain has TRBV2 and TRBJ1-1; D remains ambiguous. CDR1 and CDR2 (germline): SNHLY, FYNNEI. The CDR3 is 11 amino acids.